Sequencing of this T cell receptor beta chain was carried out in a study of blood T cell repertoires in COVID-19. About the study: Acute and convalescent COVID-19 specimens originated in the United States, Italy and Spain.

The CDR3 contains 14 residues. V lost 9 bases and J lost 0; bases outside the gene matches: 8. Per germline, CDR1 LNHDA and CDR2 SQIVND (reference sequence). Generated by immunoSEQ multiplex PCR, the TCRdb table keeps only in-frame clones and is missing some. The table lists 200,000 to 250,000 clones, approximately 87% of them singletons. This TCR derives from a woman aged 70-85 years with active or convalescent COVID-19. The rearrangement joins TRBV19 to TRBJ2-7, with 7 bases matching TRBD2. Sequencing used peripheral blood. CDR3 sequence (DNA): TGTGCCAGCAAGGGGACTACCAGCTCCTACGAGCAGTACTTC. Translation: CASKGTTSSYEQYF.